These T cell receptor beta chains were read from a single sample in a study of vaccination effects on CD4 cells after COVID-19. Profiled with immunoSEQ multiplex PCR; TCRdb holds only in-frame clones, not every one. The sample comprises tens of thousands of clones, roughly 80% of which are singletons, and more than 0.85% rests with the top ten. No cognate antigen is known for these TCRs. The sequenced sample was CD4+ T cells from PBMCs cultured with HCoV-OC43 spike peptides, obtained after COVID-19 vaccination. These receptors came from a human donor who received a COVID-19 vaccine. CDR3s include the opening cysteine and the closing phenylalanine or tryptophan. A D gene is named only where the DNA matches it firmly. Clone size, where shown, is once, few, many, or a class for clones that have expanded.

clone_size: NA
j_call: TRBJ1-2
v_call: TRBV12-3/TRBV12-4
d_call: NA
cdr3_nt: TGTGCCAGCAGTTTTCAGGGTTATGGCTACACCTTC
cdr3_aa: CASSFQGYGYTF

clone_size: NA
j_call: TRBJ1-5
v_call: TRBV19
d_call: TRBD1
cdr3_nt: TGTGCCAGTAGTGTCAGCACGACAGGGGCGCCTTATAGCAATCAGCCCCAGCATTTT
cdr3_aa: CASSVSTTGAPYSNQPQHF

clone_size: NA
j_call: TRBJ1-2
v_call: TRBV28
d_call: NA
cdr3_nt: TGTGCCAGCAGTTTGGGGTTGTATGGCTACACCTTC
cdr3_aa: CASSLGLYGYTF

clone_size: NA
j_call: TRBJ2-1
v_call: TRBV18
d_call: NA
cdr3_nt: TGTGCCAGCTCACCACAGGGGTACTCCTACAATGAGCAGTTCTTC
cdr3_aa: CASSPQGYSYNEQFF

clone_size: NA
j_call: TRBJ1-1
v_call: TRBV3-1/TRBV3-2
d_call: TRBD1
cdr3_nt: TGTGCCAGCCGACAGGGGCCTAGTAAAGCTTTCTTT
cdr3_aa: CASRQGPSKAFF

clone_size: few
j_call: TRBJ2-1
v_call: TRBV6-1
d_call: NA
cdr3_nt: TGTGCCAGCAGTGACGACAGGCGCCGCTTCTTC
cdr3_aa: CASSDDRRRFF

clone_size: NA
j_call: TRBJ2-2
v_call: TRBV7-2
d_call: NA
cdr3_nt: TGTGCCAGCAGCTTATACTCCAGAAGGAACACCGGGGAGCTGTTTTTT
cdr3_aa: CASSLYSRRNTGELFF

clone_size: NA
j_call: TRBJ1-1
v_call: TRBV5-1
d_call: NA
cdr3_nt: TGCGCCAGCAGCGGGGCCCGCGGGGCTTTCTTT
cdr3_aa: CASSGARGAFF

clone_size: NA
j_call: TRBJ2-5
v_call: TRBV18
d_call: NA
cdr3_nt: TGTGCCAGCTCACCTCTGTCAGAAGAGACCCAGTACTTC
cdr3_aa: CASSPLSEETQYF

clone_size: NA
j_call: TRBJ1-4
v_call: TRBV5-1
d_call: NA
cdr3_nt: TGCGCCAGCAGCTTGGGGGTGACTAATGAAAAACTGTTTTTT
cdr3_aa: CASSLGVTNEKLFF

clone_size: NA
j_call: TRBJ2-3
v_call: TRBV4-1
d_call: TRBD2
cdr3_nt: TGCGCCAGCAGCCAAGGTCTAGCGGGCACAGATACGCAGTATTTT
cdr3_aa: CASSQGLAGTDTQYF

clone_size: NA
j_call: TRBJ2-5
v_call: TRBV7-9
d_call: NA
cdr3_nt: TGTGCCAGCAGCCCTGGGGCAGAAGAGACCCAGTACTTC
cdr3_aa: CASSPGAEETQYF

clone_size: NA
j_call: TRBJ1-2
v_call: TRBV19
d_call: NA
cdr3_nt: TGTGCCAGTAGTTCATGGGCCCTCGGCTATGGCTACACCTTC
cdr3_aa: CASSSWALGYGYTF

clone_size: once
j_call: TRBJ1-2
v_call: TRBV6-2/TRBV6-3
d_call: TRBD1
cdr3_nt: TGTGCCAGCAGTTCCTTTACAGGGGCTGGTGGCTACACCTTC
cdr3_aa: CASSSFTGAGGYTF

clone_size: NA
j_call: TRBJ1-2
v_call: TRBV7-2
d_call: NA
cdr3_nt: TGTGCCAGCAGCTTAGGGGGGAGGGAGCGACTCTATGGCTACACCTTC
cdr3_aa: CASSLGGRERLYGYTF

clone_size: few
j_call: TRBJ2-6
v_call: TRBV5-6
d_call: NA
cdr3_nt: TGTGCCAGCAGCGTAGGATTTAGTGTCTCTGGGGCCAACGTCCTGACTTTC
cdr3_aa: CASSVGFSVSGANVLTF

clone_size: once
j_call: TRBJ1-5
v_call: TRBV2
d_call: NA
cdr3_nt: TGTGCCAGCACTAACGACAGCCCCCAGCCCCAGCATTTT
cdr3_aa: CASTNDSPQPQHF

clone_size: NA
j_call: TRBJ1-4
v_call: TRBV4-3
d_call: TRBD1
cdr3_nt: TGCGCCAGCAGCCAACCCGGGGGACAGGGTAATGAAAAACTGTTTTTT
cdr3_aa: CASSQPGGQGNEKLFF

clone_size: NA
j_call: TRBJ2-5
v_call: TRBV19
d_call: NA
cdr3_nt: TGTGCCAGTAGTAACCAGAGGGCAGAGACCCAGTACTTC
cdr3_aa: CASSNQRAETQYF

clone_size: few
j_call: TRBJ1-6
v_call: TRBV6-5
d_call: TRBD1
cdr3_nt: TGTGCCAGCCGTACAAGACAGGGGGGTGCTACCAACCTCCACTTT
cdr3_aa: CASRTRQGGATNLHF

clone_size: NA
j_call: TRBJ2-3
v_call: TRBV29-1
d_call: NA
cdr3_nt: TGCAGCGTTGGCAGGGGTTTCTCAGATACGCAGTATTTT
cdr3_aa: CSVGRGFSDTQYF

clone_size: NA
j_call: TRBJ2-6
v_call: TRBV7-2
d_call: TRBD1
cdr3_nt: TGTGCCAGCACTAAACAGACAGGGGCGTTCTCTGGGGCCAACGTCCTGACTTTC
cdr3_aa: CASTKQTGAFSGANVLTF

clone_size: NA
j_call: TRBJ1-5
v_call: TRBV19
d_call: NA
cdr3_nt: TGTGCCAGTAGTATAGACATACGCAATCAGCCCCAGCATTTT
cdr3_aa: CASSIDIRNQPQHF

clone_size: NA
j_call: TRBJ1-1
v_call: TRBV2
d_call: NA
cdr3_nt: TGTGCCAGCAGAAACGAAGGGGGTTACACTGAAGCTTTCTTT
cdr3_aa: CASRNEGGYTEAFF

clone_size: few
j_call: TRBJ1-1
v_call: TRBV3-1/TRBV3-2
d_call: NA
cdr3_nt: TGTGCCAGCAGCCGAGGGGCTGAAGCTTTCTTT
cdr3_aa: CASSRGAEAFF

clone_size: NA
j_call: TRBJ2-5
v_call: TRBV10-2
d_call: NA
cdr3_nt: TGCGCCAGCAGTGTCGGAGAAGAGACCCAGTACTTC
cdr3_aa: CASSVGEETQYF

clone_size: NA
j_call: TRBJ1-5
v_call: TRBV5-4
d_call: NA
cdr3_nt: TGTGCCAGCAGCTCGGACAGTCAACAGCCCCAGCATTTT
cdr3_aa: CASSSDSQQPQHF

clone_size: NA
j_call: TRBJ1-2
v_call: TRBV7-2
d_call: TRBD1
cdr3_nt: TGTGCCAGCAGCCCCCAGACAGGGCAAGGCTATGGCTACACCTTC
cdr3_aa: CASSPQTGQGYGYTF

clone_size: once
j_call: TRBJ1-2
v_call: TRBV7-8
d_call: NA
cdr3_nt: TGTGCCAGCAGCCCATACAGGGCTCCGAGAGGCTACACCTTC
cdr3_aa: CASSPYRAPRGYTF

clone_size: NA
j_call: TRBJ1-5
v_call: TRBV10-1
d_call: NA
cdr3_nt: TGCGCCAGCAGTGAGTCGCGGGGAAATCAGCCCCAGCATTTT
cdr3_aa: CASSESRGNQPQHF

clone_size: NA
j_call: TRBJ2-5
v_call: TRBV11-2
d_call: TRBD2
cdr3_nt: TGTGCCAGCAGCTCGTATACTAGCGTGCGGGAGACCCAGTACTTC
cdr3_aa: CASSSYTSVRETQYF

clone_size: NA
j_call: TRBJ2-5
v_call: TRBV10-3
d_call: NA
cdr3_nt: TGTGCCATCAGTCTTACTAGTGAGGGGGAGACCCAGTACTTC
cdr3_aa: CAISLTSEGETQYF

clone_size: NA
j_call: TRBJ1-1
v_call: TRBV11-3
d_call: TRBD1
cdr3_nt: TGTGCCAGCAGAGACAGGGGCACTGAAGCTTTCTTT
cdr3_aa: CASRDRGTEAFF

clone_size: NA
j_call: TRBJ1-3
v_call: TRBV7-9
d_call: NA
cdr3_nt: TGTGCCAGCAGCTTAGTAGGTACCTCTGGAAACACCATATATTTT
cdr3_aa: CASSLVGTSGNTIYF

clone_size: NA
j_call: TRBJ2-6
v_call: TRBV5-1
d_call: NA
cdr3_nt: TGCGCCAGCAGCTTGGCTCAGGTTCTTGATGGGGCCAACGTCCTGACTTTC
cdr3_aa: CASSLAQVLDGANVLTF

clone_size: NA
j_call: TRBJ1-1
v_call: TRBV6-5
d_call: NA
cdr3_nt: TGTGCCAGCAGAAGGACAATTCACACTGAAGCTTTCTTT
cdr3_aa: CASRRTIHTEAFF

clone_size: NA
j_call: TRBJ2-1
v_call: TRBV5-1
d_call: TRBD1
cdr3_nt: TGCGCCAGCAGCTTAGTCGGACAGGGTCGCTCCAATGAGCAGTTCTTC
cdr3_aa: CASSLVGQGRSNEQFF

clone_size: NA
j_call: TRBJ2-1
v_call: TRBV15
d_call: NA
cdr3_nt: TGTGCCACCAGCAGAGGGGCGGACATTTACAATGAGCAGTTCTTC
cdr3_aa: CATSRGADIYNEQFF